This TCR beta chain was obtained from a study of shared clonotypes between healthy human individuals. Study observations and caveats: A generally larger estimated richness was seen in naive subsets than in memory subsets.

The method was immunoSEQ multiplex PCR; TCRdb's version includes in-frame clones alone and lacks a portion of them. The sample records some 500,000 clones, about 96% being singletons. On this clone: What it binds is not known.

Sequencing was carried out using naive CD4+ T cells sorted from blood. Specified subset: CD45RA+ positively selected. This clonotype originated in a woman between 25 and 40 years old in good health.

CDR3 residues: CASRGGWDEQYF. The CDR3 DNA is TGCGCCAGCAGGGGCGGTTGGGACGAGCAGTACTTC. The chain combines TRBV5-1 with TRBJ2-7, with D unclear. CDR1 SGHRS and CDR2 YFSETQ come from the germline V gene. V lost 5 bases and J 5 bases, leaving 11 bases between the germline ends. The CDR3 loop spans 12 amino acids.